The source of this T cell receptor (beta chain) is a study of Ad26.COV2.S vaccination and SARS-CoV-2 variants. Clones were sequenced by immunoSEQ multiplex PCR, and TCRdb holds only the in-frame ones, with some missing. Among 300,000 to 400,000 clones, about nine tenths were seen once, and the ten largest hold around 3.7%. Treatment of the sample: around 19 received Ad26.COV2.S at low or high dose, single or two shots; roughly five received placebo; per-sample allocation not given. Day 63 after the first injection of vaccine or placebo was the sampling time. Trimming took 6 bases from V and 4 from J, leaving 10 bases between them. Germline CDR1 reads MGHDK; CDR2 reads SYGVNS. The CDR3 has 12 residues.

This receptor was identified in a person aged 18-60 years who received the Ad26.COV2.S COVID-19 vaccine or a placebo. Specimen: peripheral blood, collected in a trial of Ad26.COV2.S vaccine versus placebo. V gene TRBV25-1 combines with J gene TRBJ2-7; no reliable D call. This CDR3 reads CASSLSPYEQYF. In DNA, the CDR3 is TGTGCCAGCAGCTTATCGCCTTACGAGCAGTACTTC.